A single sample is the source of the 14 T cell receptor beta chains below, sequenced in a study of T cell repertoires in cytomegalovirus infection (dated by TCRdb to the late 2010s). Sequencing was performed on an Illumina HiSeq 1500. TCRdb reprocessing: public reads trimmed at Q25 with fastp, clones called with MiXCR, in-frame beta chains kept. Merged by CDR3 protein, the rows form single entries marked with the most common genes and DNA. The sample records 200,000 to 250,000 distinct CDR3 sequences, about 38% of which are singletons. The ten largest make up more than 50% of the sample. Taken with the paper, the label for treatment or condition translates to: in vitro stimulation with specific CMV peptide epitopes to enrich CMV-specific T cells. These TCRs' antigens remain unknown. The sample here was CD8+ T cells from cultured PBMCs, taken from culture after CMV antigen stimulation. The receptor source for this set is a human donor in good health (CMV status not recorded). Some clones in this sample may be carry-over from other donors' samples.

V is TRBV4-1 and J is TRBJ2-1, with 10 nucleotides matching TRBD1. The J segment lost 10 bases and the V segment lost 3 bases, leaving 12 bases of the junction unmatched. The CDR3 sequence is 16 residues long. The germline V gene encodes CDR1 MGHRA and CDR2 YSYEKL. The CDR3 DNA reads TGCGCCAGCAGCCATGTTGGCGGACAGGGGGTAGGGGAGCAGTTCTTC. This sequence encodes CASSHVGGQGVGEQFF.

The chain carries TRBV7-9 and TRBJ2-7, with 8 bases that match TRBD2. The CDR3 has 20 residues. CDR1 and CDR2 from the germline V gene are SEHNR and FQNEAQ (reference sequence). V lost 0 bases to trimming and J lost 2 bases; unmatched junction nucleotides: 18. DNA for the CDR3: TGTGCCAGCAGCTTAGCCACCTTGACTAGCGCCTCTACACCCCCCTACGAGCAGTACTTC. Amino acids: CASSLATLTSASTPPYEQYF.

About this clonotype itself: In this CDR3 the conserved last residue, phenylalanine or tryptophan, is missing, so a read error is likely. V usage is TRBV6-1 and J usage is TRBJ1-5; D remains unclear. This CDR3 is built from 16 residues. Per the germline V gene, CDR1 is MNHNS and CDR2 is SASEGT. The V and J ends lost 6 bases and 4 bases respectively, with 19 bases between them. CDR3 DNA: TGTGCCAGCAGCTTGCCGCCCCCTAATAGAAATCAGCCCCAGCATTTA. It translates to CASSLPPPNRNQPQHL.

Notes on this clonotype: One junction end does not reproduce the germline sequence, and a read error may be involved. The rearrangement joins TRBV7-6 to TRBJ2-1, with TRBD2 matching 7 bases. The CDR3 loop spans 15 amino acids. The germline V gene encodes CDR1 SGHVS and CDR2 FNYEAQ. CDR3 residues: CASSLAALATNEQFF. In DNA, the CDR3 is TGTGCCAGCAGCCTAGCGGCGCTAGCGACCAATGAGCAGTTCTTC. Combining the CDR3 with reference TRBV7-6 and TRBJ2-1 gives the whole variable domain GAGVSQSPRYKVTKRGQDVALRCDPISGHVSLYWYRQALGQGPEFLTYFNYEAQQDKSGLPNDRFSAERPEGSISTLTIQRTEQRDSAMYRCASSLAALATNEQFFGPGTRLTVL.

The V call is TRBV7-9, the J call TRBJ2-3; D is possibly TRBD2 (7 bases). This CDR3 comprises 16 residues. V shed 5 bases and J shed 1 base, with 16 bases lying between them. The germline gives CDR1 SEHNR, CDR2 FQNEAQ (reference sequence). The CDR3 sequence: CASSPLRGGGTDTQYF. The CDR3 coding sequence is TGTGCCAGCAGCCCCTTGAGGGGGGGGGGCACAGATACGCAGTATTTT.

CDR3 sequence: CASSVSRTGHETQYF. CDR3 sequence (DNA): TGTGCCAGCAGCGTATCCCGGACAGGGCACGAGACCCAGTACTTC. The rearrangement joins TRBV9 to TRBJ2-5; 8 positions match TRBD1. The CDR3 sequence is 15 residues long. The V gene's germline CDR1 is SGDLS and CDR2 YYNGEE. V shed 1 base and J 5 bases; nucleotides not matched to a gene: 7.

The chain employs TRBV12-3 or TRBV12-4 and TRBJ2-7; D call uncertain. There are 12 residues in the CDR3. Trimming left V 4 bases short and J 3 bases short, with 7 bases between. CDR3: CASSWVGYEQYF. DNA for the CDR3: TGTGCCAGCAGTTGGGTCGGCTACGAGCAGTACTTC.

The V and J genes are TRBV7-8 and TRBJ2-2; 11 positions match TRBD2. With V trimmed by 1 base and J by 0 bases, 4 bases remained unmatched. The V gene's germline CDR1 is SGHVS and CDR2 FQNEAQ. The CDR3 sequence is 18 residues long. The CDR3: CASSLGASGGPNTGELFF. CDR3 bases: TGTGCCAGCAGCTTAGGAGCTAGCGGGGGGCCGAACACCGGGGAGCTGTTTTTT.

This clonotype was counted once. The CDR3 bases are TGCAGTGCTAGAGAGGGACAGGCAGATTATAGCAATCAGCCCCAGCATTTT. Its protein product is CSAREGQADYSNQPQHF. The gene calls are TRBV20-1 and TRBJ1-5; 8 positions match TRBD1. V trimming: 0 bases; J trimming: 0 bases; junction bases outside the gene matches: 7. The CDR3 covers 17 residues. Germline CDR1 and CDR2: DFQATT and SNEGSKA (reference sequence).

This clonotype was counted a few times. The J gene is TRBJ1-2, the V gene TRBV6-6, with D tentatively TRBD1 (5 bases). Between the trimmed V and J ends, which lost 0 bases and 7 bases, there was a span of 15 bases. CDR3 length: 15 residues. CDR1 and CDR2 from the germline V gene are MNHNY and SVGAGI (reference sequence). CDR3 nucleotides: TGTGCCAGCAGTTACTCCATGGGGGGGTACGGTGGCTACACCTTC. Translation gives CASSYSMGGYGGYTF.

The chain carries TRBV11-2 and TRBJ2-7, with D unclear. This CDR3 spans 15 amino acids. Trimming pared 0 bases from V and 0 bases from J, leaving 9 bases between. Germline V CDR1 and CDR2: SGHAT, FQNNGV. CDR3 coding DNA: TGTGCCAGCAGCTTAGATATGACCTTCTCCTACGAGCAGTACTTC. This sequence encodes CASSLDMTFSYEQYF.

This clonotype was recorded once. V usage is TRBV7-6 and J usage is TRBJ1-2; D uncertain. Germline V gene sequence: CDR1 SGHVS, CDR2 FNYEAQ. V was pared by 0 bases and J by 6 bases, with 5 bases between. This CDR3 has 12 amino acids. The DNA of the CDR3 is TGTGCCAGCAGCTTAGCGGGAAATGGCTACACCTTC. Protein: CASSLAGNGYTF.

The J gene is TRBJ1-1, the V gene TRBV20-1; 7 nucleotides agree with TRBD1. V gave up 5 bases and J gave up 0 bases; unmatched junction bases: 9. The germline gives CDR1 DFQATT, CDR2 SNEGSKA (reference sequence). The CDR3 covers 15 residues. CDR3 loop: CSAPKRTGVNTEAFF. As DNA, the CDR3 is TGCAGTGCTCCGAAGAGAACAGGGGTGAACACTGAAGCTTTCTTT.

The chain is built from TRBV28 and TRBJ1-1; a weak D match, TRBD1 (6 bases). The CDR3 is 14 residues long. Germline CDR1 MDHEN, CDR2 SYDVKM. V was clipped by 5 bases and J by 1 base, with 11 bases between them. The DNA of the CDR3 is TGTGCCAGCAGTCCCATAGGGGGGAACACTGAAGCTTTCTTT. It translates to CASSPIGGNTEAFF.